One and the same sample provided the 7 T cell receptor beta chains below, sequenced in a study of shared clonotypes between healthy human individuals. Here immunoSEQ multiplex PCR was the method, and the copy in TCRdb shows in-frame clones only, minus some. There are more than 400,000 clones in the sample; approximately 81% occur only once, and roughly 13% lies in the top ten. Sequencing was done on a sample of PBMCs. Receptor source: a woman in her thirties or forties in good health. Some clones in this sample may be carry-over from other donors' samples.

About this clone: A read error likely explains this, since a far larger clone differs by one base. This chain joins TRBV5-4 and TRBJ2-5; 8 nucleotides align to TRBD2. V lost 7 bases to trimming and J lost 6 bases; unmatched junction nucleotides: 8. The CDR3 sequence is 13 residues long. Germline V lookup: CDR1 SGHNT, CDR2 YYREEE (reference sequence). CDR3 residues: CASQSGSGKTQYF. CDR3 bases: TGTGCCAGCCAGAGCGGGAGTGGGAAGACCCAGTACTTC.

This clone has only a few counts. The V gene is TRBV28, the J gene TRBJ2-7; 7 positions match TRBD1. V trimming: 5 bases; J trimming: 1 base; junction bases outside the gene matches: 8. This CDR3 is 15 amino acids long. From germline, CDR1 is MDHEN and CDR2 SYDVKM. The CDR3 bases are TGTGCCAGCAGTAACACTCGGACAGGTTCCTACGAGCAGTACTTC. Residues: CASSNTRTGSYEQYF. The full variable domain, its missing parts supplied by reference TRBV28 and TRBJ2-7, is DVKVTQSSRYLVKRTGEKVFLECVQDMDHENMFWYRQDPGLGLRLIYFSYDVKMKEKGDIPEGYSVSREKKERFSLILESASTNQTSMYLCASSNTRTGSYEQYFGPGTRLTVT.

This clone has more than one count but fewer than ten. V gene TRBV11-2 combines with J gene TRBJ2-7; 11 bases are shared with TRBD1. Germline-derived CDR1 and CDR2 are SGHAT and FQNNGV. This CDR3 comprises 16 residues. V shed 5 bases, J shed 0 bases, and the junction held 6 bases outside the gene matches. CDR3 residues: CASSHGTGGLSYEQYF. The DNA for the CDR3 is TGTGCCAGCAGCCATGGGACAGGGGGTCTCTCCTACGAGCAGTACTTC.

The rearrangement uses TRBV5-1 and TRBJ2-1; a weak D match, TRBD1 (5 bases). This CDR3 has 14 amino acids. The germline gives CDR1 SGHRS, CDR2 YFSETQ. Trimming stripped 3 bases from V and 6 bases from J, with 13 bases between. The chain's CDR3 is CASSSWGRGNEQFF. The DNA for the CDR3 is TGCGCCAGCAGCTCATGGGGCCGAGGCAATGAGCAGTTCTTC.

Worth noting for this clone: Only one base separates this from a far larger clonotype, so it likely reflects a read error. The sample contains more than one DNA sequence encoding this CDR3. V gene TRBV2 combines with J gene TRBJ2-3; 9 positions match TRBD2. CDR3 length: 18 amino acids. CDR1 is SNHLY and CDR2 is FYNNEI in the germline V gene. CDR3 loop: CASYGALAGDLSTDTQYF. CDR3 DNA sequence: TGTGCCAGCTACGGCGCTTTAGCGGGAGATCTTAGCACAGATACGCAGTACTTT.

The J gene is TRBJ1-5, the V gene TRBV28; D is possibly TRBD1 (5 bases). CDR1 is MDHEN and CDR2 is SYDVKM in the germline V gene. This CDR3 comprises 14 residues. Trimming removed 3 bases at V and 7 bases at J, with 13 bases between. CDR3 bases: TGTGCCAGCAGTTTGGGGCAGAAAGAACAGCCCCAGCATTTT. It is translated as CASSLGQKEQPQHF.

The genes are TRBV4-1 and TRBJ2-1, with 10 bases aligning to TRBD2. The CDR3 spans 15 residues. Per germline, CDR1 MGHRA and CDR2 YSYEKL. Trimming took 3 bases from V and 14 from J; bases not matched to a gene: 13. CDR3 loop: CASSQATSGVLGKFF. The DNA for the CDR3 is TGCGCCAGCAGCCAGGCTACTAGCGGGGTACTAGGAAAGTTCTTC.